Presented here are 21 T cell receptor beta chains from one specimen sequenced in a study of T cells after yellow fever vaccination (dated by TCRdb to the late 2010s). Library generation was performed with 5' RACE. Data came from an Illumina HiSeq 2500. TCRdb reprocessed the public reads (quality trimming at Q25 with fastp, clone calling with MiXCR) and kept in-frame beta chains. Each CDR3 protein gets just one entry, which takes the most common genes and DNA from the rows behind it. This sample has about 210,000 distinct CDR3 sequences in its table, and approximately 6.7% of those were observed once. Approximately 0.99% of the sample lies in the top ten. The treatment or condition label, read with the paper, signifies: live attenuated yellow fever vaccine strain. The sample consisted of CD4+ T cells sorted from PBMCs, taken on the day of the yellow fever booster vaccination. These receptors all stem from a man aged 25 to 45 who received the YFV17D yellow fever vaccine.

This clonotype was observed a handful of times. J is TRBJ2-1 and V is TRBV6-5; no firm D call. The V and J ends lost 3 bases and 6 bases respectively, with 9 bases between them. The CDR3 is 13 amino acids. CDR1 is MNHEY, CDR2 SVGAGI, per germline. CDR3 bases: TGTGCCAGCAGTTATAAAGGCCTCAATGAGCAGTTCTTC. The encoded protein is CASSYKGLNEQFF.

Many counts were recorded for this clonotype. The genes are TRBV5-6 and TRBJ2-6; D gene uncertain. CDR3 length equals 15 residues. Germline CDR1 and CDR2: SGHDT and YYEEEE. V was clipped by 4 bases and J by 6 bases, with 14 bases between them. CDR3 DNA: TGTGCCAGCAGCCCAGACCGGTCGGAGGCCAACGTCCTGACTTTC. Translating gives CASSPDRSEANVLTF.

In this sample, this clonotype turned up a few times. The chain links TRBV27 to TRBJ2-1; D possibly uses TRBD1 or TRBD2 (5 bases each). Trimming removed 5 bases from V and 9 bases from J, with 17 bases in between. Per germline, CDR1 MNHEY and CDR2 SMNVEV (reference sequence). The CDR3 runs 14 residues. Here the CDR3 reads CASSLRRDGREQFF. The CDR3 DNA is TGTGCCAGCAGTCTCCGAAGGGACGGTCGTGAGCAGTTCTTC.

The V and J genes are TRBV19 and TRBJ2-5; no firm D call. Trimming removed 3 bases from V and 5 bases from J, with 19 bases in between. This CDR3 is built from 16 residues. The germline V gene has CDR1 LNHDA and CDR2 SQIVND (reference sequence). The CDR3 DNA reads as TGTGCCAGTAGTATGTATGTGGGCATGGGGTCGGAGACCCAGTACTTC. The encoded protein is CASSMYVGMGSETQYF.

This clonotype was seen repeatedly, ten times or more. The CDR3 here is CSARDLRTGGSSKETQYF. The CDR3 DNA is TGCAGTGCTAGAGATCTCAGGACAGGGGGTTCCTCGAAGGAGACCCAGTACTTC. V and J are TRBV20-1 and TRBJ2-5, with 10 bases fitting TRBD1. This CDR3 has 18 amino acids. V shed 0 bases, J shed 5 bases, and the junction held 15 bases outside the gene matches. The germline CDR1 and CDR2 sequences are DFQATT and SNEGSKA (reference sequence).

This clonotype appeared a few times. This chain links TRBV7-2 with TRBJ2-1; 8 bases align to TRBD1. Germline CDR1 reads SGHTA; CDR2 reads FQGNSA. The CDR3 is 16 amino acids. Trimming cost V 0 bases and J 4 bases; bases outside gene matches: 5. In DNA, the CDR3 is TGTGCCAGCAGCTTAGCCGGGACAGGTCTTTACAATGAGCAGTTCTTC. Its protein is CASSLAGTGLYNEQFF.

This clonotype has a count of ten or more. The rearrangement joins TRBV5-1 to TRBJ2-1; 10 bases fit TRBD2. CDR1 and CDR2 from the germline V gene are SGHRS and YFSETQ. CDR3 length equals 15 residues. Unmatched junction bases numbered 8, after V lost 2 bases and J lost 9 bases. Here the CDR3 DNA reads TGCGCCAGCAGCTTCGGAAGCGGGAGGGAGGCTGAGCAGTTCTTC. Translated, it gives CASSFGSGREAEQFF.

This clonotype was recorded a few times. The V and J genes are TRBV7-2 and TRBJ2-7, with D possibly being TRBD1 (6 bases). Germline V gene sequence: CDR1 SGHTA, CDR2 FQGNSA. Trimming took off 3 bases at V and 1 base at J, with 10 bases between the two ends. There are 14 residues in the CDR3. In DNA form, the CDR3 reads TGTGCCAGCAGCTTTAGCCAGGGGTCCTACGAGCAGTACTTC. Encoded protein: CASSFSQGSYEQYF.

DNA of the CDR3: TGTGCCAGCAGCTTAAGAGAAGACCTTACCTACAATGAGCAGTTCTTC. Translating gives CASSLREDLTYNEQFF. The rearrangement joins TRBV7-2 to TRBJ2-1; D unclear. CDR1 and CDR2 (germline): SGHTA, FQGNSA. CDR3 length: 16 amino acids. Trimming shortened V by 2 bases and J by 2 bases, and 13 bases separated the two germline ends.

This clonotype appeared a few times. The CDR3 DNA reads as TGTGCCAGCAGTTACTCGACAGAGGTCAGGGAGACCCAGTACTTC. Its translation: CASSYSTEVRETQYF. The chain has TRBV6-5 and TRBJ2-5, with TRBD1 as a possible D gene (5 bases). The CDR3 covers 15 residues. Per the germline V gene, CDR1 is MNHEY and CDR2 is SVGAGI. V was pared by 0 bases and J by 5 bases, with 13 bases between.

This clonotype appeared many times. V and J are TRBV12-3 or TRBV12-4 and TRBJ1-1, with 7 bases aligning to TRBD1. The CDR3 has 12 residues. V dropped 11 bases and J dropped 1; count of bases not matched to a gene: 4. Written as DNA, the CDR3 is TGTGCCGAGGGACAGCAGAACACTGAAGCTTTCTTT. This encodes CAEGQQNTEAFF.

The CDR3 here is CASSDRPGRYNEQFF. The CDR3 DNA reads as TGTGCCAGCAGTGACCGACCGGGACGTTACAATGAGCAGTTCTTC. The V gene is TRBV6-1, the J gene TRBJ2-1; perhaps D is TRBD1 or TRBD2 (5 bases each). V gave up 3 bases and J gave up 4 bases, with 13 bases separating them. Germline lookup yields CDR1 MNHNS and CDR2 SASEGT. The CDR3 totals 15 residues.

This clonotype was detected ten times or more. The rearrangement joins TRBV7-9 to TRBJ2-5; D is unresolved. This CDR3 comprises 15 residues. The germline gives CDR1 SEHNR, CDR2 FQNEAQ (reference sequence). V lost 1 base and J 2 bases, leaving 11 bases between the germline ends. Here the CDR3 reads CASSLGSPAQETQYF. The CDR3 DNA is TGTGCCAGCAGCTTAGGGTCACCCGCACAAGAGACCCAGTACTTC.

This clonotype was seen repeatedly, ten times or more. The chain couples TRBV5-1 to TRBJ2-1, with D possibly being TRBD1 (5 bases). The CDR3 has 15 residues. The germline V gene encodes CDR1 SGHRS and CDR2 YFSETQ. The V end lost 0 bases, the J end lost 2 bases, and 9 bases lay between the germline ends. The DNA for the CDR3 is TGCGCCAGCAGCTTGGACCAGGGTCCCTACAATGAGCAGTTCTTC. Its translation: CASSLDQGPYNEQFF.

This clonotype was detected only a few times. The chain is built from TRBV7-6 and TRBJ2-1, with D unclear. V lost 2 bases to trimming and J lost 4 bases, with 15 bases between them. The CDR3 is 16 amino acids. The germline gives CDR1 SGHVS, CDR2 FNYEAQ. The chain's CDR3 is CASSLRRSQRYNEQFF. The CDR3 nucleotides are TGTGCCAGCAGCTTACGCAGGTCCCAACGTTACAATGAGCAGTTCTTC.

The rearrangement links TRBV15 to TRBJ2-5, with 12 bases matching TRBD2. J lost 5 bases, V lost 1 base, and 11 bases had no gene match. The germline gives CDR1 LNHNV, CDR2 YYDKDF (reference sequence). CDR3 length equals 18 residues. DNA of the CDR3: TGTGCCACCAGCAGAGCTAGCGGGAGGGCCGGTTTATCTGAGACCCAGTACTTC. This sequence encodes CATSRASGRAGLSETQYF.

As for this clonotype: The germline gene is not matched at one end of the junction; a read error may be the cause. The gene calls are TRBV5-1 and TRBJ2-2; 9 nucleotides line up with TRBD2. There are 17 residues in the CDR3. In germline, CDR1 is SGHRS, CDR2 YFSETQ. DNA for the CDR3: TGCGCCAGCAGCCCATCGATAGCGGGAGTAAGGACCGGGGAGCTGGTTTTT. This sequence encodes CASSPSIAGVRTGELVF.

This clonotype was seen only a few times. V is TRBV28 and J is TRBJ2-5, with D possibly TRBD1 on 6 matching bases. V shed 6 bases and J shed 4 bases, with 15 bases lying between them. Germline values: CDR1 MDHEN, CDR2 SYDVKM. This CDR3 is 14 amino acids long. CDR3 nucleotides: TGTGCCAGCAGCAGACAGGCCGCGGGAGAGACCCAGTACTTC. Protein sequence: CASSRQAAGETQYF.

The genes are TRBV27 and TRBJ1-6; D call uncertain. CDR1 and CDR2 from the germline V gene are MNHEY and SMNVEV (reference sequence). V lost 6 bases and J lost 10, with 10 bases in between. CDR3 size: 12 residues. The CDR3 protein is CASSDMYSPLHF. CDR3 in DNA: TGTGCCAGCAGCGACATGTACTCACCCCTCCACTTT.

This clonotype was picked up a small number of times. The J gene is TRBJ2-7, the V gene TRBV12-3 or TRBV12-4; possibly TRBD2 for D (5 bases). The CDR3 totals 15 residues. Trimming took 7 bases from V and 6 from J, leaving 22 bases between them. The CDR3 is CASISDASSPVEQYF. Written as DNA, the CDR3 is TGTGCCAGCATTTCTGACGCTAGCAGCCCAGTCGAGCAGTACTTC.

This clonotype has a handful of counts. The gene calls are TRBV7-2 and TRBJ1-5, with 8 positions matching TRBD1. Per the germline V gene, CDR1 is SGHTA and CDR2 is FQGNSA. After removal of 5 bases from V and 1 base from J, the junction contained 4 bases not matched to a gene. CDR3 size: 15 residues. The DNA for the CDR3 is TGTGCCAGCAGCGGACAGGGCGGGAGCAATCAGCCCCAGCATTTT. Protein sequence: CASSGQGGSNQPQHF.